This TCR beta chain was profiled in a study of blood T cell repertoires in COVID-19. Study-wide background: There were acute and convalescent COVID-19 samples, and they came from the United States, Italy and Spain. From T cells, B-cell-depleted T cells, or PBMCs came the material, which was cDNA or gDNA.

Enrolment of Seattle patients took place during active infection, and they were followed longitudinally. Source study methods: Amplifying reference gene primers gave estimates of nucleated cell counts. TCRdb keeps only in-frame clones here, not all; method: immunoSEQ multiplex PCR. The V and J calls and clone size come from that table; D and trimming were worked out from the DNA. The table shows tens of thousands of clones, with roughly 80% occurring only once. The CDR3 sequence is 14 residues long. Unmatched junction bases numbered 8, after V lost 5 bases and J lost 5 bases. Germline V CDR1 and CDR2: SGHTA, FQGNSA.

The J gene is TRBJ2-7, the V gene TRBV7-2, with TRBD1 matching over 8 bases. Sequenced: peripheral blood. The TCR originated in a man in his 70s with COVID-19, enrolled during active disease. CDR3 coding DNA: TGTGCCAGCAGCCCTACTCCGGACAGGGACGAGCAGTACTTC. Encoded protein: CASSPTPDRDEQYF.